Presented here are 8 T cell receptor beta chains from one specimen sequenced in a study of T-cell reconstitution after alpha-beta-depleted transplantation in children. TCRbeta library preparation incorporated unique molecular identifiers. TCRdb recomputed calls from the PCR reads with MiXCR, one row per CDR3 protein. The repertoire holds about 980,000 distinct CDR3 sequences, about 31% seen once, with about 28% in the top ten. Sequencing used PBMCs, mostly from graft donor cells, obtained 360 days after TCRalphabeta/CD19-depleted stem cell transplant. Receptors originate from a boy less than two years old who had a stem cell transplant for SCID, so the T cells may come from the graft donor.

The rearrangement links TRBV20-1 to TRBJ1-3; 9 nucleotides agree with TRBD1. Germline V gene data show CDR1 as DFQATT and CDR2 as SNEGSKA (reference sequence). The trim removed 5 bases at V and 3 bases at J, leaving 2 bases unmatched. The CDR3 contains 13 residues. The CDR3 DNA sequence: TGCAGTGCTCGACAGGGGGATGGAAACACCATATATTTT. Translated, it gives CSARQGDGNTIYF.

This clonotype was recorded a few times. The J gene is TRBJ2-3, the V gene TRBV15; tentatively, D is TRBD1 or TRBD2 (5 bases each). In germline, CDR1 is LNHNV, CDR2 YYDKDF (reference sequence). The V and J ends lost 3 bases and 4 bases respectively, with 20 bases between them. The CDR3 is made up of 17 amino acids. The CDR3 DNA follows: TGTGCCACCAGCAGTGAACTGGGACCCTGGGGCCCAGATACGCAGTATTTT. It is translated as CATSSELGPWGPDTQYF.

This clonotype was observed a handful of times. The gene calls are TRBV29-1 and TRBJ1-1; 8 nucleotides line up with TRBD1. Germline V gene data show CDR1 as SQVTM and CDR2 as ANQGSEA. Unmatched junction bases numbered 7, after V lost 6 bases and J lost 1 base. This CDR3 is 14 amino acids long. The DNA for the CDR3 is TGCAGCGTGAGGACAGGGTGGGCGAACACTGAAGCTTTCTTT. As protein: CSVRTGWANTEAFF.

A word on this clonotype: Sequence at one end of the junction differs from germline and may be a read error. The chain links TRBV5-1 to TRBJ1-3, with D perhaps matching TRBD1 (5 bases). This CDR3 is built from 13 residues. CDR1 and CDR2 (germline): SGHRS, YFSETQ. CDR3 sequence reads: CASSQGSGNAIYF. Here the CDR3 DNA reads TGCGCCAGCAGCCAGGGATCCGGAAACGCCATATATTTT.

V usage is TRBV10-3 and J usage is TRBJ2-1; TRBD2 matches at 9 bases. The CDR3 sequence is 14 residues long. CDR1 is ENHRY and CDR2 is SYGVKD in the germline V gene. With V trimmed by 10 bases and J by 8 bases, 12 bases remained unmatched. The CDR3 sequence is CATWTSATFDEQFF. The CDR3 DNA reads TGTGCCACCTGGACTAGCGCCACCTTCGATGAGCAGTTCTTC.

The genes are TRBV5-1 and TRBJ2-5; D is uncertain. Germline V lookup: CDR1 SGHRS, CDR2 YFSETQ. V was clipped by 0 bases and J by 4 bases, with 4 bases between them. The CDR3 loop spans 12 amino acids. CDR3 bases: TGCGCCAGCAGCTTGGAGATAGAGACCCAGTACTTC. Its protein is CASSLEIETQYF.

The V and J genes are TRBV5-1 and TRBJ2-3; D not resolved. Germline values: CDR1 SGHRS, CDR2 YFSETQ. The V end was cut by 0 bases, the J end by 2 bases, with 10 bases between. This CDR3 spans 15 amino acids. The CDR3 DNA reads as TGCGCCAGCAGCTTGGGAGTAGAACTCACAGATACGCAGTATTTT. Its protein product is CASSLGVELTDTQYF.

This clonotype was detected once. The V call is TRBV29-1, the J call TRBJ1-1; weak D call: TRBD1 (6 bases). This CDR3 has 13 amino acids. CDR1 and CDR2 from the germline V gene are SQVTM and ANQGSEA. Trimming stripped 7 bases from V and 0 bases from J, with 12 bases between. The CDR3 DNA reads TGCAGCGCTACGGACAGATTGAACACTGAAGCTTTCTTT. It specifies CSATDRLNTEAFF.